In its sample, the clone carrying this T cell receptor (beta chain) was seen many times. The antigen is undetermined. A single record per CDR3 protein comes from TCRdb applying MiXCR to the RT-PCR reads. The table has approximately 680,000 distinct CDR3 sequences, approximately 15% seen once. This sample was included in a study of response to subunit inactivated influenza vaccine. General observations from the study: The authors put forward the suggestion that each seasonal influenza vaccination may bring in only a limited number of new T cells.

This CDR3 spans 14 amino acids. Per germline, CDR1 SGHDT and CDR2 YYEEEE. Trimming took 1 base from V and 4 from J, leaving 12 bases between them. V is TRBV5-6 and J is TRBJ2-7, with D perhaps given as TRBD1 or TRBD2 (5 bases each). The sequenced sample was PBMCs from blood, obtained roughly 13 days after vaccination. The origin of this receptor is a man in his forties or fifties who received an inactivated influenza vaccine. The CDR3 DNA reads as TGTGCCAGCAGCTTGCAAGGGACGAAGTACGAGCAGTACTTC. It codes for CASSLQGTKYEQYF.